These 10 T cell receptor beta chains were all obtained from the same sample, sequenced in a study of blood T cell repertoires in COVID-19. Profiling relied on immunoSEQ multiplex PCR, and the TCRdb table lists in-frame clones only, not all of them. The sample yields more than 250,000 clones, less than 85% seen once. Sequences were obtained from peripheral blood. Receptor source: a man in his sixties who had recovered from COVID-19.

This rearrangement joins TRBV28 to TRBJ2-3, with D possibly matching TRBD1 (5 bases). This CDR3 contains 16 residues. V lost 3 bases and J lost 5, with 18 bases in between. The germline gives CDR1 MDHEN, CDR2 SYDVKM. CDR3: CASSLQGPLVGDTQYF. DNA for the CDR3: TGTGCCAGCAGTTTGCAGGGTCCCTTGGTGGGAGATACGCAGTATTTT.

The chain uses TRBV15 and TRBJ1-3; D call uncertain. Trimming took off 4 bases at V and 0 bases at J, with 16 bases between the two ends. The CDR3 sequence is 17 residues long. Per the germline V gene, CDR1 is LNHNV and CDR2 is YYDKDF (reference sequence). The CDR3 nucleotides are TGTGCCACCAGCACCCGTCGCGGAAAAGGCTCTGGAAACACCATATATTTT. The encoded protein is CATSTRRGKGSGNTIYF.

The chain combines TRBV9 with TRBJ1-3; the D gene is possibly TRBD1 (5 bases). The V gene's germline CDR1 is SGDLS and CDR2 YYNGEE. V lost 4 bases to trimming and J lost 2 bases, with 16 bases between them. The CDR3 sequence is 16 residues long. CDR3 protein: CASSTGVQRAGNTIYF. The CDR3 DNA follows: TGTGCCAGCAGCACGGGGGTCCAGAGAGCTGGAAACACCATATATTTT.

This chain links TRBV3-1 (or the pseudogene TRBV3-2) with TRBJ1-3, with D perhaps matching TRBD1 (6 bases). Germline lookup yields CDR1 LGHDT and CDR2 YNNKEL (reference sequence). CDR3 length equals 14 residues. V dropped 3 bases and J dropped 2 bases, with 8 bases sitting between them. DNA of the CDR3: TGTGCCAGCAGCCAGGGGGCGCCTGGAAACACCATATATTTT. Translating gives CASSQGAPGNTIYF.

The chain employs TRBV19 and TRBJ1-2; the D gene is possibly TRBD1 (6 bases). Trimming removed 4 bases at V and 0 bases at J, with 9 bases between. The CDR3 sequence is 14 residues long. From germline, CDR1 is LNHDA and CDR2 SQIVND (reference sequence). The CDR3 DNA follows: TGTGCCAGTAGTAAAGACAGGACTAACTATGGCTACACCTTC. This encodes CASSKDRTNYGYTF.

The rearrangement links TRBV5-4 to TRBJ2-5, with 12 positions matching TRBD2. Germline CDR1 SGHNT, CDR2 YYREEE (reference sequence). This CDR3 is 15 amino acids long. After removal of 0 bases from V and 4 bases from J, the junction contained 1 base not matched to a gene. The CDR3 coding sequence is TGTGCCAGCAGCTTGGTGACTAGCGGGGGAGAGACCCAGTACTTC. Translating it yields CASSLVTSGGETQYF.

The chain is built from TRBV7-6 and TRBJ2-3, with TRBD1 matching over 10 bases. Trimming cost V 2 bases and J 4 bases; bases outside gene matches: 6. Per germline, CDR1 SGHVS and CDR2 FNYEAQ. This CDR3 is 16 amino acids long. CDR3 amino acids: CASSLMGTGVPDTQYF. CDR3 sequence (DNA): TGTGCCAGCAGCTTAATGGGGACAGGGGTGCCAGATACGCAGTATTTT.

The chain is built from TRBV7-6 and TRBJ1-1, with D perhaps TRBD1 (5 bases). The CDR3 consists of 14 residues. V shed 5 bases and J shed 0 bases, with 10 bases lying between them. The germline gives CDR1 SGHVS, CDR2 FNYEAQ. The CDR3 is CASSQDIMNTEAFF. The CDR3, as DNA: TGTGCCAGCAGCCAGGACATCATGAACACTGAAGCTTTCTTT.

Turning to this clone: Other DNA variants within this sample encode the same CDR3. V usage is TRBV7-7 and J usage is TRBJ2-7; 10 nucleotides match TRBD1. CDR1 and CDR2 from the germline V gene are SSHAT and FNYEAQ (reference sequence). V gave up 5 bases and J gave up 1 base; unmatched junction bases: 5. There are 15 residues in the CDR3. CDR3: CASSPGQGGSYEQYF. Here the CDR3 DNA reads TGTGCCAGCAGCCCCGGACAGGGGGGATCCTACGAGCAGTACTTC.

The sample holds one count of this clone. The rearrangement joins TRBV5-1 to TRBJ2-3; D gene ambiguous. Germline assignment: CDR1 SGHRS and CDR2 YFSETQ. The CDR3 covers 13 residues. Trimming stripped 1 base from V and 5 bases from J, with 8 bases between. The CDR3 spells CASSLLTGDTQYF. The DNA of the CDR3 is TGCGCCAGCAGCTTGTTGACTGGAGATACGCAGTATTTT.